This T cell receptor (beta chain) is from a study of blood T cells in healthy people across ages. With a J-beta primer mix and a sample-barcoded 5' primer, a second PCR ran 7 to 11 cycles. Every cDNA molecule carried a tag from a template-switch adaptor bearing 12 random nucleotides. MiXCR was run by TCRdb on the 5' RACE reads, yielding one entry per CDR3 protein. The sample consists of some 940,000 distinct CDR3 sequences, roughly 29% of them appearing once. CDR3 length equals 13 residues. Trimming removed 1 base at V and 4 bases at J, with 7 bases between. CDR1 and CDR2 (germline): MGHRA, YSYEKL. This clonotype was recorded many times. The sample was also linked to a second study, of T cells of mothers and their children.

The TCR was taken from a woman aged 40 to 55 in good health. The sample comprised blood. The V call is TRBV4-1, the J call TRBJ2-5; no clear D gene. CDR3 sequence reads: CASSQALPETQYF. CDR3 DNA sequence: TGCGCCAGCAGCCAAGCCCTCCCAGAGACCCAGTACTTC.